This T cell receptor beta chain was sequenced during a study of Ad26.COV2.S vaccination and SARS-CoV-2 variants. As to treatment: about 20 received Ad26.COV2.S at low or high dose, single or two shots; roughly five received placebo; per-sample allocation not given. Day 63 after the first vaccine or placebo injection was the time point for sampling. The V end lost 2 bases, the J end lost 0 bases, and 7 bases lay between the germline ends. This CDR3 comprises 15 residues. CDR1 is MNHEY and CDR2 is SVGEGT in the germline V gene. TCRdb's table, derived via immunoSEQ multiplex PCR, lists solely in-frame clones and lacks some. The sample carries about 350,000 clones, about 85% recorded once.

The V call is TRBV6-2 or TRBV6-3, the J call TRBJ2-2, with unresolved D. The receptor was isolated from a person between 18 and 65 years old who received the Ad26.COV2.S COVID-19 vaccine or a placebo. Material: peripheral blood, obtained in a trial of Ad26.COV2.S vaccine versus placebo. The DNA for the CDR3 is TGTGCCAGCAGTTACGGTCTAACGAACACCGGGGAGCTGTTTTTT. Its protein product is CASSYGLTNTGELFF.